The clone carrying this TCR beta chain was observed a handful of times. The CDR3 sequence is 15 residues long. Trimming took 6 bases from V and 6 from J; bases not matched to a gene: 6. Per the germline V gene, CDR1 is LNHDA and CDR2 is SQIVND (reference sequence). The record originates from a study of cytomegalovirus exposure and HLA in healthy donors. The PCR employed 60 Vbeta primers together with 13 Jbeta primers. Only in-frame clones appear in the TCRdb table, and some are missing; sequencing was by immunoSEQ multiplex PCR. The sample has 130,000 or so clones, 8% to 9.5% seen once. The V call is TRBV19, the J call TRBJ2-2; 11 positions agree with TRBD1. The sequence was collected from a man aged 40-55 years in good health and CMV-seronegative. Sequencing was carried out using PBMCs. The DNA for the CDR3 is TGTGCCAGTAGCCCGGGACAGGGGGTCCCCGGGGAGCTGTTTTTT. As protein: CASSPGQGVPGELFF.